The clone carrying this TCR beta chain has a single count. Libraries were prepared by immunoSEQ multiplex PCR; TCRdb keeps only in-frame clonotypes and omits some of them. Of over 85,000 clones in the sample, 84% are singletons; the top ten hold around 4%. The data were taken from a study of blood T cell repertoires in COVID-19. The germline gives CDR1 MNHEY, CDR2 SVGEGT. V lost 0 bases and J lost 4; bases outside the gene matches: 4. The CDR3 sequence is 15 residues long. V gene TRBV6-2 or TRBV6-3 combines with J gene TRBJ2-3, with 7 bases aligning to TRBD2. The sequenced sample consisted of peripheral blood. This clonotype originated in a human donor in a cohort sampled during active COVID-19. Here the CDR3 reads CASSYSWGGPDTQYF. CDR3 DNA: TGTGCCAGCAGTTACTCGTGGGGGGGTCCAGATACGCAGTATTTT.